These 17 T cell receptor beta chains were all obtained from the same sample, sequenced in a study of OX40 agonist ivuxolimab in advanced cancers. Only in-frame clones appear in the TCRdb table, and some are missing; sequencing was by immunoSEQ multiplex PCR. The repertoire holds around 150,000 clones, 90% to 95% seen once, with over 0.8% in the top ten. This specimen consisted of CD4+ or CD8+ T cells sorted from blood, obtained in a trial of the OX40 agonist ivuxolimab. The source of these receptors is an adult with an advanced solid tumor such as melanoma, head and neck, liver or kidney cancer.

Note on this clone: The sample carries other DNA sequences with the same CDR3. J is TRBJ1-2 and V is TRBV7-2; 7 bases fit TRBD1. The V and J ends lost 1 base and 1 base, in that order; junction bases with no gene match: 6. The CDR3 contains 16 residues. CDR1 SGHTA and CDR2 FQGNSA come from the germline V gene. CDR3 region: CASSLDTNRGNYGYTF. CDR3 nucleotide sequence: TGTGCCAGCAGCTTAGACACTAACAGGGGTAACTATGGCTACACCTTC.

This clone appeared a single time. The chain is built from TRBV9 and TRBJ2-6; D is unclear. V was shortened by 5 bases and J by 4 bases, with 13 bases between the two germline ends. The CDR3 runs to 15 residues. Germline-derived CDR1 and CDR2 are SGDLS and YYNGEE. The chain's CDR3 is CASSRSQAGANVLTF. In DNA, the CDR3 is TGTGCCAGCAGTAGGTCCCAGGCAGGGGCCAACGTCCTGACTTTC.

V and J are TRBV7-2 and TRBJ2-3; TRBD2 matches at 8 bases. J gave up 4 bases and V 4 bases, and 19 bases lay outside the gene matches. This CDR3 has 19 amino acids. CDR1 is SGHTA and CDR2 is FQGNSA in the germline V gene. CDR3 in DNA: TGTGCCAGCAGCTCCCTGGGCTTTGAGCGGGAGTTCAGATCAGATACGCAGTATTTT. This codes for CASSSLGFEREFRSDTQYF.

The V gene is TRBV11-3, the J gene TRBJ2-2; possible D gene TRBD1, 7 bases. V lost 2 bases, J lost 4 bases, and 14 bases lay in between. Germline CDR1 reads SGHNT; CDR2 reads YENEEA. This CDR3 contains 16 residues. This CDR3 is CASSLRAGGGTGELFF. In nucleotides, the CDR3 is TGTGCCAGCAGCTTAAGGGCAGGGGGAGGCACCGGGGAGCTGTTTTTT.

The chain uses TRBV7-2 and TRBJ2-1; TRBD1 might be the D (6 bases). Trimming removed 5 bases at V and 3 bases at J, with 11 bases between. Germline CDR1 SGHTA, CDR2 FQGNSA. The CDR3 extends over 14 amino acids. CDR3 bases: TGTGCCAGCAGCCCGGGGACACTCTACAATGAGCAGTTCTTC. Its translation is CASSPGTLYNEQFF.

This clone is a singleton in its sample. V is TRBV27 and J is TRBJ2-6, with D maybe TRBD2 (7 bases). Trimming removed 5 bases at V and 5 bases at J, with 25 bases between. Germline lookup yields CDR1 MNHEY and CDR2 SMNVEV (reference sequence). The CDR3 contains 19 residues. The CDR3 loop reads CASSLTWGGGRVWANVLTF. The CDR3 bases are TGTGCCAGCAGTCTCACCTGGGGGGGCGGGAGAGTCTGGGCCAACGTCCTGACTTTC.

The chain uses TRBV7-3 and TRBJ1-2, with 7 positions matching TRBD1. CDR1 SGHTA and CDR2 FQGTGA come from the germline V gene. Trimming removed 5 bases from V and 0 bases from J; junction bases left unmatched: 6. This CDR3 is built from 15 residues. The DNA for the CDR3 is TGTGCCAGCAGCCCCGGGACAGTGTCTAACTATGGCTACACCTTC. Translated, it gives CASSPGTVSNYGYTF.

This chain connects TRBV7-8 to TRBJ2-7; 11 nucleotides match TRBD2. With 5 bases clipped from V and 4 bases from J, the junction kept 7 bases outside the gene matches. The CDR3 loop spans 15 amino acids. Germline values: CDR1 SGHVS, CDR2 FQNEAQ. The DNA for the CDR3 is TGTGCCAGCAGCCCCGGGACTAGCGGATGGTACGAGCAGTACTTC. It translates to CASSPGTSGWYEQYF.

The V call is TRBV19, the J call TRBJ2-3; TRBD2 aligns across 14 bases. The J segment lost 6 bases and the V segment lost 6 bases, leaving 8 bases of the junction unmatched. The CDR3 contains 16 residues. The V gene's germline CDR1 is LNHDA and CDR2 SQIVND (reference sequence). This chain's CDR3 is CASSLGTSGGRDTQYF. CDR3 in DNA: TGTGCCAGTAGCCTTGGGACTAGCGGGGGAAGGGATACGCAGTATTTT.

The chain combines TRBV6-5 with TRBJ1-5, with 9 bases fitting TRBD1. CDR1 is MNHEY and CDR2 is SVGAGI in the germline V gene. The CDR3 totals 15 residues. Germline trimming cut 6 bases from V and 5 bases from J; bases unmatched to any gene: 8. The CDR3 DNA reads TGTGCCAGCAGACCGGGACAGGGATTTTATCAGCCCCAGCATTTT. It specifies CASRPGQGFYQPQHF.

This clone was counted once. The V and J genes are TRBV7-3 and TRBJ2-3; 9 bases are a match to TRBD2. Germline loops: CDR1 SGHTA, CDR2 FQGTGA. V trimming: 5 bases; J trimming: 2 bases; junction bases outside the gene matches: 5. The CDR3 has 15 amino acids. DNA for the CDR3: TGTGCCAGCAGCCAACCGGGACTAGCCACAGATACGCAGTATTTT. It codes for CASSQPGLATDTQYF.

This clone was counted a single time. The rearrangement uses TRBV18 and TRBJ2-5; either TRBD1 or TRBD2 may supply D (5 bases each). V dropped 0 bases and J dropped 7 bases, with 9 bases sitting between them. CDR3 length equals 13 residues. Germline lookup yields CDR1 KGHSH and CDR2 LQKENI. In DNA form, the CDR3 reads TGTGCCAGCTCACCACCGGGGGTTGGGACCCAGTACTTC. As protein: CASSPPGVGTQYF.

J is TRBJ1-4 and V is TRBV2; 8 bases fit TRBD1. The germline V gene has CDR1 SNHLY and CDR2 FYNNEI. CDR3 length: 15 residues. The V and J ends lost 5 bases and 2 bases, in that order; junction bases with no gene match: 4. CDR3 coding DNA: TGTGCCAGCAGTTTGGACAGGGCTACTAATGAAAAACTGTTTTTT. It encodes CASSLDRATNEKLFF.

The chain recombines TRBV7-8 with TRBJ2-4; the match to TRBD2 covers 14 bases. The length of the CDR3 is 16 residues. V lost 5 bases and J lost 4; bases outside the gene matches: 4. Germline V gene sequence: CDR1 SGHVS, CDR2 FQNEAQ. The CDR3 DNA sequence: TGTGCCAGCAGCCCTAGACTAGCGGGGGGGAAAAACATTCAGTACTTC. As protein: CASSPRLAGGKNIQYF.

The chain is built from TRBV5-1 and TRBJ1-2; D is unclear. The length of the CDR3 is 17 residues. Between the trimmed V and J ends, which lost 0 bases and 3 bases, there was a span of 18 bases. The germline V gene has CDR1 SGHRS and CDR2 YFSETQ. CDR3 protein: CASSLEGRFGWDYGYTF. DNA for the CDR3: TGCGCCAGCAGCTTGGAGGGTCGATTCGGCTGGGACTATGGCTACACCTTC. Drawing the rest from reference TRBV5-1 and TRBJ1-2, the complete variable domain is KAGVTQTPRYLIKTRGQQVTLSCSPISGHRSVSWYQQTPGQGLQFLFEYFSETQRNKGNFPGRFSGRQFSNSRSEMNVSTLELGDSALYLCASSLEGRFGWDYGYTFGSGTRLTVV.

V and J are TRBV6-1 and TRBJ2-5; unclear D gene. The CDR3 is 14 residues long. Germline values: CDR1 MNHNS, CDR2 SASEGT. With 0 bases removed from V and 5 bases from J, the gap between germline ends came to 10 bases. CDR3 bases: TGTGCCAGCAGTGAAGCGTATCTTGGGGAGACCCAGTACTTC. Translation gives CASSEAYLGETQYF.

This rearrangement joins TRBV6-4 to TRBJ1-5; D remains ambiguous. Germline V gene data show CDR1 as MRHNA and CDR2 as SNTAGT. V shed 2 bases and J shed 6 bases, with 8 bases lying between them. The CDR3 has 13 amino acids. CDR3 sequence: CASSDQVGQPQHF. The CDR3 DNA reads TGTGCCAGCAGTGACCAAGTTGGTCAGCCCCAGCATTTT.